This T cell receptor (beta chain) was sequenced for a study of blood T cell repertoires in COVID-19. Study at large: The samples span acute and convalescent COVID-19 from the United States, Italy and Spain. From T cells, B-cell-depleted T cells, or PBMCs came the material, which was cDNA or gDNA.

This CDR3 has 16 residues. Germline CDR1 and CDR2: SGHTA and FQGNSA. Trimming removed 1 base at V and 4 bases at J, with 14 bases between. Study processing details: The authors estimated nucleated cell counts from reference gene primer amplification. The assay was immunoSEQ multiplex PCR, and TCRdb's table has in-frame clones only and misses some. That table supplies the V and J calls and clone size; D and trimming were determined from the DNA. The table includes about 100,000 clones, 80% to 90% detected once. Sequencing was performed on peripheral blood. The receptor was derived from a woman aged 80 or over with acute or convalescent COVID-19. The chain links TRBV7-2 to TRBJ1-3; D call uncertain. The CDR3 sequence is CASSLEERIWGNTIYF. The CDR3 nucleotides read TGTGCCAGCAGCTTAGAAGAGAGAATATGGGGAAACACCATATATTTT.